This T cell receptor beta chain derives from a study of T cell clonotyping in hematopoietic cell transplantation. Recipients were bled about 28 days pretransplant and at posttransplant days 30, 100, 180. CDR3 length: 13 residues. Deletions cut 6 bases from V and 2 bases from J, with 10 bases between. The germline gives CDR1 MNHEY, CDR2 SVGAGI. Study-level results: Broader posttransplant TCR repertoire diversity was predicted by graft donor and pretransplant recipient Inverse Simpson Index values. Cells were unsorted, so CD4 and CD8 contributions were not separated.

The assay was immunoSEQ multiplex PCR, and TCRdb's table has in-frame clones only and misses some. In the table there are 25,000 to 30,000 clones, about 94% of which are singletons. On this clone itself: No antigen is known for it.

The sequencing used PBMCs, collected 100 days after allogeneic stem cell transplant. This receptor was identified in a female patient aged 50-59 years who had an allogeneic stem cell transplant from a related donor, so the T cells may come from the graft donor. Some clones in this sample may be carry-over from other donors' samples. The rearrangement joins TRBV6-5 to TRBJ2-5; TRBD1 might be the D (6 bases). The CDR3 protein is CASRETGQETQYF. Here the CDR3 DNA reads TGTGCCAGCAGGGAGACAGGTCAAGAGACCCAGTACTTC.